The present T cell receptor (beta chain) was sequenced within a study of blood T cell repertoires in COVID-19. At the level of the study: Samples of COVID-19 (acute and convalescent) were obtained from the United States, Italy and Spain. Sources were T cells, B-cell-depleted T cells, or PBMCs; the material itself was cDNA or gDNA.

CDR1 LGHDT and CDR2 YNNKEL come from the germline V gene (reference sequence). The germline V and J ends were trimmed by 3 bases and 4 bases, with 12 bases remaining between them. The CDR3 is 14 residues long. This table comes from immunoSEQ multiplex PCR, and its TCRdb copy is limited to in-frame clones, with some not included. The sample contains more than 300,000 clones, 88% of which appear only once. One Seattle source followed patients from active infection through their disease course. The receptor was isolated from a woman aged 70-85 years with COVID-19, enrolled during active disease. The gene calls are TRBV3-1 (or the pseudogene TRBV3-2) and TRBJ1-2; D remains unclear. The sequenced sample was peripheral blood. The CDR3 DNA reads as TGTGCCAGCAGCCACACCTCCTCCGGCTATGGCTACACCTTC. This translates into CASSHTSSGYGYTF.